This T cell receptor (beta chain) was observed in a study of Ad26.COV2.S vaccination and SARS-CoV-2 variants. Study information: By the intramuscular route, Ad26.COV2.S was given once, or twice 56 days apart.

J lost 0 bases, V lost 2 bases, and 4 bases had no gene match. The CDR3 is made up of 15 amino acids. Per the germline V gene, CDR1 is PRHDT and CDR2 is FYEKMQ (reference sequence). The sample's treatment: about 20 received Ad26.COV2.S at low or high dose, single or two shots; roughly five received placebo; per-sample allocation not given. Material that was analyzed had been drawn on day 63 after the first vaccine or placebo injection. The table came from immunoSEQ multiplex PCR; TCRdb's copy has only in-frame clones and leaves some out. The top ten hold roughly 3% of the sample, which has around 250,000 clones, about 83% seen once.

The sequence came from a person between 18 and 60 years old who received the Ad26.COV2.S COVID-19 vaccine or a placebo. This material consisted of peripheral blood, taken in a trial of Ad26.COV2.S vaccine versus placebo. The rearrangement joins TRBV13 to TRBJ2-7; 7 positions agree with TRBD1. The CDR3 DNA reads TGTGCCAGCAGCTTATCAGGGGGTCTCTCCTACGAGCAGTACTTC. It yields the protein CASSLSGGLSYEQYF.